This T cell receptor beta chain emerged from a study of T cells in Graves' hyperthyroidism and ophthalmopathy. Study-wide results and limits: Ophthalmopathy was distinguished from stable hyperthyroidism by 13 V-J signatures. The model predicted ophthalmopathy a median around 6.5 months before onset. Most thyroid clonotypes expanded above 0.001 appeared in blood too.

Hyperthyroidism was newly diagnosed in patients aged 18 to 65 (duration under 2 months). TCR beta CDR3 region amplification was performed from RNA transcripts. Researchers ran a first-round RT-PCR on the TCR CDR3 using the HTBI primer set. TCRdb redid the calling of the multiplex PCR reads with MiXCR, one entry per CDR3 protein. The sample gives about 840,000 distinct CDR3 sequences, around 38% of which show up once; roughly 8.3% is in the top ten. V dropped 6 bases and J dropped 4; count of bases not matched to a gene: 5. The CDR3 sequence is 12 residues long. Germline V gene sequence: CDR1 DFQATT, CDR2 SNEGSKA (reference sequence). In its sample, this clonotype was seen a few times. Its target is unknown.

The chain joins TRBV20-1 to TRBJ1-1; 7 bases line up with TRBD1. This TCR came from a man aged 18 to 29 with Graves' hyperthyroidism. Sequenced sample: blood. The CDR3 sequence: CSAQGGATEAFF. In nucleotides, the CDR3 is TGCAGTGCCCAGGGGGGGGCCACTGAAGCTTTCTTT.